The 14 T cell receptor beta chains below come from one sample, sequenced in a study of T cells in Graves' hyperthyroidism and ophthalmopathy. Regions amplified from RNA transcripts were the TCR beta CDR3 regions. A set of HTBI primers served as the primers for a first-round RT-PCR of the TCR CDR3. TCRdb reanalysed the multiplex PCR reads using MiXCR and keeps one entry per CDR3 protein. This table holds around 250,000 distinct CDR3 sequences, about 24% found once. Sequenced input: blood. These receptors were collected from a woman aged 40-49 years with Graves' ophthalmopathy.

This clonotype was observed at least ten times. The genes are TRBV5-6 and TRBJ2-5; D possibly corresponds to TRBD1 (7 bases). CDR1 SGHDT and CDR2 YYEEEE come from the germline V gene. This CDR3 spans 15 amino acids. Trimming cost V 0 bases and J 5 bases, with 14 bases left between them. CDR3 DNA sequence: TGTGCCAGCAGCTTGGACTTGGGGGGACAGGAGACCCAGTACTTC. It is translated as CASSLDLGGQETQYF.

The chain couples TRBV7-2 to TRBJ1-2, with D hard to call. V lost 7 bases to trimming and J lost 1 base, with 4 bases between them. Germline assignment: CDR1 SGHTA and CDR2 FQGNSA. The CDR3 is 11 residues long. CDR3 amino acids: CASTNNYGYTF. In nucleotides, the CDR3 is TGTGCCAGCACTAATAACTATGGCTACACCTTC.

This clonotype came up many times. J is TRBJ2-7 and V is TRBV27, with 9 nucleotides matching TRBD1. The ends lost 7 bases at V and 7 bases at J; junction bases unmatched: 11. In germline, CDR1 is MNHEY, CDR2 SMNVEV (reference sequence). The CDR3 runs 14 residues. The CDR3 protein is CASTPTGGSREQYF. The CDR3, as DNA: TGTGCCAGCACCCCGACAGGGGGGTCTCGAGAGCAGTACTTC.

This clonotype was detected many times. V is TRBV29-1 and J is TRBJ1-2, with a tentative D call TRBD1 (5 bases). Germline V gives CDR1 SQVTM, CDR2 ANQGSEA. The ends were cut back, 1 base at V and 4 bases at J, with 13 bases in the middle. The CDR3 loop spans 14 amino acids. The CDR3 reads CSVEGQGWAYGYTF. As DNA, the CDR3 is TGCAGCGTTGAAGGCCAGGGATGGGCCTATGGCTACACCTTC. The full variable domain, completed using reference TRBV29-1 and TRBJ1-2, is SAVISQKPSRDICQRGTSLTIQCQVDSQVTMMFWYRQQPGQSLTLIATANQGSEATYESGFVIDKFPISRPNLTFSTLTVSNMSPEDSSIYLCSVEGQGWAYGYTFGSGTRLTVV.

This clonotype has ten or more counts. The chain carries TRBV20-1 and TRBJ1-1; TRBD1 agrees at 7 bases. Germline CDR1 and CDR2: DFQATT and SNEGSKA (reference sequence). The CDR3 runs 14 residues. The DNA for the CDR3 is TGCAGACTCCCAGGGTCCACAGGGGTAACTGAAGCTTTCTTT. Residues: CRLPGSTGVTEAFF.

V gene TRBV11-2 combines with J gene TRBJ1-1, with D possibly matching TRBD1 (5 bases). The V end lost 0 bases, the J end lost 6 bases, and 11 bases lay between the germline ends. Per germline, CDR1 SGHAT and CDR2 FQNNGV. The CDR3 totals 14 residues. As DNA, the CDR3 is TGTGCCAGCAGCTTAGACTTGACAGTGTCTGAAGCTTTCTTT. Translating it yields CASSLDLTVSEAFF.

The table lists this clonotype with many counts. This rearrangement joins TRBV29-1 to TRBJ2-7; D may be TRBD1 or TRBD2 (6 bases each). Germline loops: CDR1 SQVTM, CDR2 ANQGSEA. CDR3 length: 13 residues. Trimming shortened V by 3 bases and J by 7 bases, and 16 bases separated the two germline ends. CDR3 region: CSVDFTGAGEQYF. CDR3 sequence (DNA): TGCAGCGTTGATTTTACGGGGGCGGGAGAGCAGTACTTC.

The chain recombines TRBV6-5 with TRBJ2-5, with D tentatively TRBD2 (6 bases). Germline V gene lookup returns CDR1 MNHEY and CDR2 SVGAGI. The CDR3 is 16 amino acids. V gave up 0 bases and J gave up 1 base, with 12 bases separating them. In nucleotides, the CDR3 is TGTGCCAGCAGTTACTCATTGTTCGGGGGCCAAGAGACCCAGTACTTC. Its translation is CASSYSLFGGQETQYF.

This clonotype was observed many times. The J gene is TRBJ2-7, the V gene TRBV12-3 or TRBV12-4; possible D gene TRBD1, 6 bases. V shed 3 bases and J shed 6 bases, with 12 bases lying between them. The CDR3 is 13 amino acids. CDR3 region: CASSFKQGLEQYF. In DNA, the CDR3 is TGTGCCAGCAGTTTTAAACAGGGTCTCGAGCAGTACTTC.

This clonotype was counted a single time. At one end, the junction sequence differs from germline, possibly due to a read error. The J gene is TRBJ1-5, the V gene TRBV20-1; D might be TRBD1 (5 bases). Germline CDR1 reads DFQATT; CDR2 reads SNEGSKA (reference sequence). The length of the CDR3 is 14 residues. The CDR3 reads CSARDGGSSQPQHF. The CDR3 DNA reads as TGCAGTGCTAGAGATGGGGGTAGCAGTCAGCCCCAGCATTTT.

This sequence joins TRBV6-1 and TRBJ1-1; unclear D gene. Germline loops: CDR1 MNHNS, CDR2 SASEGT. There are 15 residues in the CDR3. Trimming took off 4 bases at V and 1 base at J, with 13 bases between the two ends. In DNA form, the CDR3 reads TGTGCCAGCAGTGTCTCAGCCAACAGGAACACTGAAGCTTTCTTT. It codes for CASSVSANRNTEAFF.

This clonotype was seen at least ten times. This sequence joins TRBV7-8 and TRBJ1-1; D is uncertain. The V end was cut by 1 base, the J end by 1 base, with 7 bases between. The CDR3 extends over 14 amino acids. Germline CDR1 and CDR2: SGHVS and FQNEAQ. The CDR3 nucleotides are TGTGCCAGCAGCTTAGGCGCCTCGAACACTGAAGCTTTCTTT. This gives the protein CASSLGASNTEAFF.

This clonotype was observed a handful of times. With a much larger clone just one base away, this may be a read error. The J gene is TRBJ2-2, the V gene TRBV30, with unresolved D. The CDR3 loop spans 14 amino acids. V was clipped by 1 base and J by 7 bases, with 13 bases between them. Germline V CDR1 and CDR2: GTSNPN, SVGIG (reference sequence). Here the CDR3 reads CAWSAGVWDGELFF. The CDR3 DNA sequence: TGTGCCTGGAGTGCTGGGGTTTGGGACGGGGAGCTGTTTTTT.

The DNA for the CDR3 is TGTGCCACCGCCCGGGCGACAGGAGGATCATTGGGCAATCAGCCCCAGCATTTT. Translating gives CATARATGGSLGNQPQHF. The chain joins TRBV6-2 or TRBV6-3 to TRBJ1-5; perhaps TRBD1 as D (6 bases). This CDR3 contains 18 residues. The germline V gene encodes CDR1 MNHEY and CDR2 SVGEGT. V gave up 10 bases and J gave up 2 bases, with 27 bases separating them.